This T cell receptor (beta chain) was recovered during a study of naive and memory T cell subsets. Both TRBC1 and TRBC2 were covered by a beta constant-region primer of two equimolar oligonucleotides. Four rounds of PCR amplified the ligated cDNA using nested alpha and beta constant-region primers plus SP2. TCRdb re-derived calls from the UMI-ligation and nested PCR reads in MiXCR, one entry per CDR3 protein. The sample carries around 140,000 distinct CDR3 sequences, approximately 20% recorded once. Whole-study findings and limits: Possibly reflecting memory cells re-expressing CD45RA, a few larger clonotypes occurred in naive repertoires, especially CD8.

This clonotype was seen a handful of times. Antigen specificity is unknown. This CDR3 contains 12 residues. Germline CDR1 and CDR2: MNHNY and SVGAGI (reference sequence). Trimming stripped 6 bases from V and 5 bases from J, with 10 bases between. V is TRBV6-6 and J is TRBJ1-1; D gene ambiguous. The sample consisted of naive CD8+ T cells from blood. The source of this sequence is a human donor in good health. The CDR3 sequence is CASSWTQTEAFF. As DNA, the CDR3 is TGTGCCAGCAGCTGGACGCAGACTGAAGCTTTCTTT.